This TCR beta chain stems from a study of blood T cell repertoires in COVID-19. Study-level information: Acute-phase and convalescent COVID-19 samples originated in the United States, Italy and Spain. T cells, B-cell-depleted T cells, or PBMCs provided the cDNA or gDNA that served as material.

This clone has just one count. The CDR3 has 14 amino acids. V lost 1 base and J 1 base, leaving 7 bases between the germline ends. Germline V gene data show CDR1 as LGHDT and CDR2 as YNNKEL (reference sequence). Clones were read by immunoSEQ multiplex PCR, and TCRdb kept only the in-frame ones, dropping some. The sample consists of about 140,000 clones, roughly 82% of them appearing once. Sample: peripheral blood. The V call is TRBV3-1 (or the pseudogene TRBV3-2), the J call TRBJ1-1; D unclear. This TCR was sampled from a man older than 75 with acute or convalescent COVID-19. CDR3 region: CASSQVTGNTEAFF. The DNA of the CDR3 is TGTGCCAGCAGCCAAGTTACGGGGAACACTGAAGCTTTCTTT.